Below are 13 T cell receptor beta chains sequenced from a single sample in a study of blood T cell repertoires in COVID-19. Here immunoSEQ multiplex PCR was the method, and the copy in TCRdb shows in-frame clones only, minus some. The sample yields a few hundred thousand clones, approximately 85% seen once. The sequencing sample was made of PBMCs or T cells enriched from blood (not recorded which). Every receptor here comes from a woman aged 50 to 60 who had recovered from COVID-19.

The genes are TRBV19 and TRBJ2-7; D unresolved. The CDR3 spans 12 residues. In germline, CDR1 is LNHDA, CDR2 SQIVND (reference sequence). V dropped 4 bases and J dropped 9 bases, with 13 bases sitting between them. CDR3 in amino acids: CASSTPGNAQYF. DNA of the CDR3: TGTGCCAGTAGTACCCCAGGCAATGCGCAGTACTTC.

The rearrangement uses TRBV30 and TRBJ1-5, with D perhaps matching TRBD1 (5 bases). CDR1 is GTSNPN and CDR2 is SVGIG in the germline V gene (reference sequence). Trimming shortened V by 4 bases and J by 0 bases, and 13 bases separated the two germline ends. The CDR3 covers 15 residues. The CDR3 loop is CAWTPGLHSNQPQHF. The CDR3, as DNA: TGTGCCTGGACGCCGGGACTTCATAGCAATCAGCCCCAGCATTTT.

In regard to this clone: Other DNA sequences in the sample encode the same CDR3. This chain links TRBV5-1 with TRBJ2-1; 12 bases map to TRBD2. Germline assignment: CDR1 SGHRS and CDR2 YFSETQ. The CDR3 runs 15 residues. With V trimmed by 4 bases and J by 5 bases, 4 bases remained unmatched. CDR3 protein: CASSLGLAGNNEQFF. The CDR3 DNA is TGCGCCAGCAGCCTGGGACTAGCGGGTAACAATGAGCAGTTCTTC.

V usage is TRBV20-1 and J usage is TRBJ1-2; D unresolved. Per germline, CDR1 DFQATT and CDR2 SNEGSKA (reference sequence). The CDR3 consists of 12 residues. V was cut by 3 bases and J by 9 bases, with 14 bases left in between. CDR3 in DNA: TGCAGTGCTAGTAGGCCGGGTGCGCGCTACACCTTC. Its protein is CSASRPGARYTF.

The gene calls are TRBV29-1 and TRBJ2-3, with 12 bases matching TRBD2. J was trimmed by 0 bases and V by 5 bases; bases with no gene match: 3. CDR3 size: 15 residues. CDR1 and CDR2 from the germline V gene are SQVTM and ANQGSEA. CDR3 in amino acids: CSVTGTSGSTDTQYF. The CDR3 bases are TGCAGCGTTACCGGGACTAGCGGGAGCACAGATACGCAGTATTTT.

CDR3 nucleotides: TGTGCCAGCAGCCAAGCCTTGGGCTTCTACGAGCAGTACTTC. Its protein product is CASSQALGFYEQYF. J is TRBJ2-7 and V is TRBV3-1 (or the pseudogene TRBV3-2); D not resolved. This CDR3 spans 14 amino acids. CDR1 is LGHDT and CDR2 is YNNKEL in the germline V gene (reference sequence). Trimming took 1 base from V and 3 from J, leaving 10 bases between them.

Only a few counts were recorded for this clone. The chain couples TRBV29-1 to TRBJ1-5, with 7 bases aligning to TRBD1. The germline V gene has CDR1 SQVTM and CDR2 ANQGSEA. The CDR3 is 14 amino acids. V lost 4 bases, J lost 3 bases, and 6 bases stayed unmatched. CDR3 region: CSVVGTDFNQPQHF. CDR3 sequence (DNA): TGCAGCGTTGTCGGGACAGATTTCAATCAGCCCCAGCATTTT.

The CDR3 nucleotides read TGTGCCACCAGTGATCCTAGCACAGATACGCAGTATTTT. Translation gives CATSDPSTDTQYF. The chain combines TRBV24-1 with TRBJ2-3; D not resolved. V was cut by 3 bases and J by 0 bases, with 3 bases left in between. Germline CDR1 KGHDR, CDR2 SFDVKD. The CDR3 has 13 residues.

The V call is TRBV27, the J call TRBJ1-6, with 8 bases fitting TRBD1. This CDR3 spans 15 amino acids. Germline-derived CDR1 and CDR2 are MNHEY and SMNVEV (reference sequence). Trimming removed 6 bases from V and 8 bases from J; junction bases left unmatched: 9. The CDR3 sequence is CASSPSGQGYSPLHF. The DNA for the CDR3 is TGTGCCAGCAGCCCCAGCGGACAGGGATATTCACCCCTCCACTTT.

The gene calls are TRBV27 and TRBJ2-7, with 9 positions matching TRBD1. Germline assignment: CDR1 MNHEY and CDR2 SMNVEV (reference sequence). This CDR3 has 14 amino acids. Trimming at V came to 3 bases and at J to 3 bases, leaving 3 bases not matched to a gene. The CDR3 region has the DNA TGTGCCAGCAGTTTCGGGACAGGGATCTACGAGCAGTACTTC. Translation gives CASSFGTGIYEQYF.

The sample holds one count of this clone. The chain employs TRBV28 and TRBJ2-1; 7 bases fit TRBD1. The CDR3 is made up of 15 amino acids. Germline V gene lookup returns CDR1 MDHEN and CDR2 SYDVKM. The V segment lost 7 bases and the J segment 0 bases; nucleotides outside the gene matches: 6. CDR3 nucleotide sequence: TGTGCCAGCAAACCGTGGGACAGCTCCTACAATGAGCAGTTCTTC. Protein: CASKPWDSSYNEQFF.

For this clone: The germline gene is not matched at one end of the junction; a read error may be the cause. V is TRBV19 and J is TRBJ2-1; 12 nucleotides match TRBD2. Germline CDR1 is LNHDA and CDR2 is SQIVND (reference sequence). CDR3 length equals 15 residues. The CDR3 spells CASSPSGRALRARVF. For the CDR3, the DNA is TGTGCCAGTAGCCCTAGCGGGAGGGCTCTCCGCGCGAGGGTCTTC.

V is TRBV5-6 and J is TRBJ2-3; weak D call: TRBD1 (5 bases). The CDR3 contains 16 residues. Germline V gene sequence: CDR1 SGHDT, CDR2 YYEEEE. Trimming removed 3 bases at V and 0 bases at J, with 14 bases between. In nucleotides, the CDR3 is TGTGCCAGCAGCTATCTTACAGGCTCAAGCACAGATACGCAGTATTTT. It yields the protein CASSYLTGSSTDTQYF.